A single sample is the source of the 25 T cell receptor beta chains below, sequenced in a study of shared clonotypes between healthy human individuals (dated by TCRdb to the early 2020s). Library preparation employed the immunoSEQ multiplex PCR assay. TCRdb carries this immuneACCESS record with in-frame sequences only. Its versions omit some clonotypes, under half of them owing to an unresolved V gene in the studies checked, with the rest unexplained. The sample profile shows 550,000 to 750,000 clones; 95% of them were found once. The ten top clones hold 0.1% to 0.11% of the sample. CD8 naive samples consisted of CD45RO-negative cells that were positively selected for CCR7, yielding a CD45RA+CCR7+ population without TemRA cells. The sample taken for sequencing was naive CD8+ T cells sorted from blood. What the cell subset or site label conveys for this sample: CD45RA+CCR7+. The origin of the receptors is a woman under 40 in good health.

The chain couples TRBV7-2 to TRBJ2-7, with 11 bases that match TRBD2. The V segment lost 1 base and the J segment 4 bases; nucleotides outside the gene matches: 6. The CDR3 contains 16 residues. The germline CDR1 and CDR2 sequences are SGHTA and FQGNSA. The CDR3 DNA is TGTGCCAGCAGCTTAGTTCGGCTAGCGGGGGGATACGAGCAGTACTTC. Protein product: CASSLVRLAGGYEQYF.

The gene calls are TRBV6-5 and TRBJ2-3; no definite D call. The CDR3 runs to 15 residues. With 2 bases removed from V and 3 bases from J, the gap between germline ends came to 12 bases. CDR1 and CDR2 (germline): MNHEY, SVGAGI. CDR3 sequence: CASSYGGSATDTQYF. CDR3 DNA: TGTGCCAGCAGTTACGGCGGTTCGGCAACAGATACGCAGTATTTT.

Only one count was recorded for this clone. One junction end does not reproduce the germline sequence, and a read error may be involved. V is TRBV28 and J is TRBJ2-5; TRBD2 matches at 7 bases. Germline V gives CDR1 MDHEN, CDR2 SYDVKM. CDR3 size: 16 residues. CDR3 coding DNA: TGTGCCGGCAGTTTGATGGTGGCGGGAGTGGGAGAGACCCAGTACTTC. Protein: CAGSLMVAGVGETQYF.

The chain uses TRBV28 and TRBJ1-1; D possibly corresponds to TRBD1 (5 bases). CDR1 is MDHEN, CDR2 SYDVKM, per germline. The CDR3 loop spans 13 amino acids. Trimming took 8 bases from V and 5 from J, leaving 15 bases between them. The chain's CDR3 is CASDYTGSTEAFF. The CDR3 coding sequence is TGTGCCAGCGACTATACAGGTTCGACTGAAGCTTTCTTT.

V usage is TRBV28 and J usage is TRBJ1-6; 9 bases match TRBD1. This CDR3 spans 16 amino acids. CDR1 and CDR2 (germline): MDHEN, SYDVKM. After removal of 6 bases from V and 8 bases from J, the junction contained 11 bases not matched to a gene. CDR3 residues: CASSSTGTGSDSPLHF. The DNA of the CDR3 is TGTGCCAGCAGCTCAACTGGGACAGGGTCGGATTCACCCCTCCACTTT.

This sequence joins TRBV4-1 and TRBJ2-2; 11 bases are a match to TRBD2. Losses at the gene ends were 4 bases for V and 5 bases for J; bases not matched to a gene: 21. The V gene's germline CDR1 is MGHRA and CDR2 YSYEKL. The CDR3 length is 21 residues. CDR3 loop: CASSPPGWISGRALGTGELFF. In DNA, the CDR3 is TGCGCCAGCAGCCCTCCAGGGTGGATTAGCGGGAGGGCTCTTGGGACCGGGGAGCTGTTTTTT.

The CDR3 DNA is TGTGCCAGTAGTGGTTGGACAGGGGCCACAGATACGCAGTATTTT. Protein sequence: CASSGWTGATDTQYF. The chain recombines TRBV19 with TRBJ2-3; 9 nucleotides align to TRBD1. V dropped 5 bases and J dropped 2; count of bases not matched to a gene: 5. This CDR3 has 15 residues. CDR1 is LNHDA and CDR2 is SQIVND in the germline V gene (reference sequence).

This chain joins TRBV7-9 and TRBJ1-1; 9 nucleotides agree with TRBD1. The V gene end was trimmed by 4 bases and the J gene end by 4 bases; junction bases not matched to a gene: 13. The CDR3 runs 17 residues. Germline V gene data show CDR1 as SEHNR and CDR2 as FQNEAQ (reference sequence). The CDR3 reads CASSYAGTGRFGTEAFF. The CDR3 region has the DNA TGTGCCAGCAGCTACGCCGGGACAGGGAGGTTCGGCACTGAAGCTTTCTTT.

The V gene is TRBV28, the J gene TRBJ2-7; 9 bases are a match to TRBD2. Germline CDR1 MDHEN, CDR2 SYDVKM. V gave up 5 bases and J gave up 3 bases; unmatched junction bases: 5. This CDR3 spans 14 amino acids. The CDR3 protein is CASSLTSGFYEQYF. CDR3 DNA sequence: TGTGCCAGCAGTCTTACTAGCGGGTTCTACGAGCAGTACTTC. The entire variable domain, with the rest obtained from reference TRBV28 and TRBJ2-7, is as follows: DVKVTQSSRYLVKRTGEKVFLECVQDMDHENMFWYRQDPGLGLRLIYFSYDVKMKEKGDIPEGYSVSREKKERFSLILESASTNQTSMYLCASSLTSGFYEQYFGPGTRLTVT.

V usage is TRBV27 and J usage is TRBJ2-7; maybe TRBD1 (5 bases). Germline V gene data show CDR1 as MNHEY and CDR2 as SMNVEV (reference sequence). The V gene lost 0 bases and the J gene lost 2 bases, with 14 bases spanning the gap. The CDR3 covers 16 residues. CDR3 coding DNA: TGTGCCAGCAGTTTATCGCAGGGTGTGAGGACCTACGAGCAGTACTTC. Translation: CASSLSQGVRTYEQYF.

V is TRBV6-5 and J is TRBJ1-1; a weak D match, TRBD1 (5 bases). The ends were cut back, 5 bases at V and 4 bases at J, with 11 bases in the middle. This CDR3 is 13 amino acids long. The germline V gene encodes CDR1 MNHEY and CDR2 SVGAGI. DNA of the CDR3: TGTGCCAGCAGTGCCTCAGGGTTCACTGAAGCTTTCTTT. Its protein is CASSASGFTEAFF.

The chain employs TRBV4-2 and TRBJ2-5; D not resolved. The J call is uncertain, as TRBJ2-7 better fits the DNA end. The CDR3 length is 15 residues. CDR1 and CDR2 (germline): LGHNA, YNFKEQ. DNA of the CDR3: TGTGCCAGCAGCCAAGACGAAGACCACTCCTACGAGCAGTACTTC. This gives the protein CASSQDEDHSYEQYF.

The V gene is TRBV30, the J gene TRBJ2-1, with 14 bases matching TRBD2. The trim removed 1 base at V and 4 bases at J, leaving 3 bases unmatched. The germline V gene has CDR1 GTSNPN and CDR2 SVGIG (reference sequence). CDR3 length equals 16 residues. CDR3 sequence: CAWSGTSGRLYNEQFF. In DNA, the CDR3 is TGTGCCTGGAGTGGGACTAGCGGGAGGTTATACAATGAGCAGTTCTTC.

V and J are TRBV27 and TRBJ2-7, with D maybe TRBD1 (6 bases). The CDR3 is 14 residues long. Trimming took off 6 bases at V and 7 bases at J, with 19 bases between the two ends. The germline CDR1 and CDR2 sequences are MNHEY and SMNVEV (reference sequence). CDR3 in amino acids: CASSHQGQPGEQYF. The CDR3 region has the DNA TGTGCCAGCAGCCACCAAGGACAGCCGGGGGAGCAGTACTTC.

The V and J genes are TRBV11-3 and TRBJ2-7, with D maybe TRBD2 (6 bases). The V end was cut by 5 bases, the J end by 2 bases, with 10 bases between. This CDR3 region has 13 residues. Germline V gives CDR1 SGHNT, CDR2 YENEEA. The CDR3 sequence: CASSQGLTYEQYF. CDR3 bases: TGTGCCAGCAGCCAGGGACTCACCTACGAGCAGTACTTC.

CDR3 coding DNA: TGTGCCAGCAGCTTAGGCCTTGGAAAATTTGAGCGGAACACCGGGGAGCTGTTTTTT. Amino acids: CASSLGLGKFERNTGELFF. The J gene is TRBJ2-2, the V gene TRBV13; D unclear. The CDR3 runs to 19 residues. V was pared by 0 bases and J by 1 base, with 18 bases between. The V gene's germline CDR1 is PRHDT and CDR2 FYEKMQ (reference sequence).

The chain is built from TRBV28 and TRBJ2-2; possible D gene TRBD1, 6 bases. This CDR3 spans 14 amino acids. Germline V CDR1 and CDR2: MDHEN, SYDVKM. V lost 8 bases and J 6 bases, leaving 16 bases between the germline ends. The CDR3 DNA follows: TGTGCCAGCGGAGACAGGTTCTACGCCGGGGAGCTGTTTTTT. Its translation: CASGDRFYAGELFF.

The J gene is TRBJ2-1, the V gene TRBV21-1; no check of the table's D call, TRBD1, against the DNA was made. TRBV21-1 is a pseudogene locus. The CDR3 is 17 amino acids. CDR3 nucleotides: TGTGCCAGCAGCAAATGTCCGGACAGACCGAATGACAATGAGCAGTTCTTC. Translating gives CASSKCPDRPNDNEQFF.

This chain joins TRBV27 and TRBJ2-7, with D perhaps TRBD1 or TRBD2 (5 bases each). Per the germline V gene, CDR1 is MNHEY and CDR2 is SMNVEV (reference sequence). The CDR3 sequence is 15 residues long. V lost 5 bases, J lost 0 bases, and 14 bases lay in between. CDR3 sequence: CASSPRGTVSYEQYF. As DNA, the CDR3 is TGTGCCAGCAGTCCACGAGGGACGGTCTCCTACGAGCAGTACTTC.

Concerning this clone: A junction end diverges from the germline sequence, so it may reflect a read error. The chain links TRBV25-1 to TRBJ2-5; 9 bases are a match to TRBD2. This CDR3 spans 15 amino acids. Germline V gives CDR1 MGHDK, CDR2 SYGVNS. CDR3 loop: CASSEGPSGIEIQYF. Here the CDR3 DNA reads TGTGCCAGCAGTGAAGGTCCTAGCGGGATAGAGATCCAGTACTTC.

V usage is TRBV6-5 and J usage is TRBJ2-7; TRBD1 agrees at 10 bases. The CDR3 is 16 amino acids. Germline V lookup: CDR1 MNHEY, CDR2 SVGAGI. Trimming cost V 0 bases and J 4 bases; bases outside gene matches: 6. The CDR3 spells CASSYSIGTGVYEQYF. The DNA for the CDR3 is TGTGCCAGCAGTTACTCGATAGGGACAGGGGTTTACGAGCAGTACTTC.

The V gene is TRBV28, the J gene TRBJ1-1; possibly TRBD1 for D (6 bases). V lost 6 bases and J 8 bases, leaving 16 bases between the germline ends. There are 13 residues in the CDR3. Germline lookup yields CDR1 MDHEN and CDR2 SYDVKM. This chain's CDR3 is CASSPGGATEAFF. CDR3 sequence (DNA): TGTGCCAGCAGCCCTGGGGGGGCTACCGAAGCTTTCTTT. The full variable domain, its missing parts supplied by reference TRBV28 and TRBJ1-1, is DVKVTQSSRYLVKRTGEKVFLECVQDMDHENMFWYRQDPGLGLRLIYFSYDVKMKEKGDIPEGYSVSREKKERFSLILESASTNQTSMYLCASSPGGATEAFFGQGTRLTVV.

V gene TRBV4-1 combines with J gene TRBJ2-7; D remains unclear. The V gene's germline CDR1 is MGHRA and CDR2 YSYEKL. This CDR3 has 15 residues. V gave up 1 base and J gave up 7 bases, with 17 bases separating them. CDR3 coding DNA: TGCGCCAGCAGCCAAGGACTGGGCGCGGCTCGGGAGCAGTACTTC. Protein: CASSQGLGAAREQYF.

The chain uses TRBV2 and TRBJ2-5, with 9 bases identical to TRBD1. V was clipped by 3 bases and J by 9 bases; unmatched bases: 5. The CDR3 extends over 13 amino acids. The germline gives CDR1 SNHLY, CDR2 FYNNEI. The CDR3 sequence is CASSDGTGSAQYF. For the CDR3, the DNA is TGTGCCAGCAGTGACGGGACAGGGTCGGCCCAGTACTTC.

V is TRBV7-8 and J is TRBJ1-5; D not certain. The CDR3 covers 17 residues. Trimming shortened V by 3 bases and J by 0 bases, and 15 bases separated the two germline ends. Looked up from germline, CDR1 is SGHVS and CDR2 is FQNEAQ. CDR3 DNA sequence: TGTGCCAGCAGCTTTACCCCCGGGCAGCATAGCAATCAGCCCCAGCATTTT. This sequence encodes CASSFTPGQHSNQPQHF.